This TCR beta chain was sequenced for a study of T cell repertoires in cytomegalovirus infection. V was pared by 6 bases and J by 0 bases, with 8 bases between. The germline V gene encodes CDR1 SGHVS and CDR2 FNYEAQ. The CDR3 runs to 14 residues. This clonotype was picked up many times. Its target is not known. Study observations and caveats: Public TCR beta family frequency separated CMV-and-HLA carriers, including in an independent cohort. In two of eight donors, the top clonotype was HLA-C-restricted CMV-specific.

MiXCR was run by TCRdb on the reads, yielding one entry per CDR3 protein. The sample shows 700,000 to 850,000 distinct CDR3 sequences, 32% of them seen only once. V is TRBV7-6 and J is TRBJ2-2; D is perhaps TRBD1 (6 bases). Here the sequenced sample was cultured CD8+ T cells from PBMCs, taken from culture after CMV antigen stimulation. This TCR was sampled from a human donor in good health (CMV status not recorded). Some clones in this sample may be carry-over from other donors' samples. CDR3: CASRDRSNTGELFF. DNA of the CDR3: TGTGCCAGCAGGGACAGATCGAACACCGGGGAGCTGTTTTTT.